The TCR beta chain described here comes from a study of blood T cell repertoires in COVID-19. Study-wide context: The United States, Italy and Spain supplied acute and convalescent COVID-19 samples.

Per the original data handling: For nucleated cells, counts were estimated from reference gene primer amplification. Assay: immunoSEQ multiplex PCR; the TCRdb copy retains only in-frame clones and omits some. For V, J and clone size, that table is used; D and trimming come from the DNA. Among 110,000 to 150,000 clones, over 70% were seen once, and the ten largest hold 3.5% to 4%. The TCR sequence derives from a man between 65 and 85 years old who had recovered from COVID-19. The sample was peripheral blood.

The CDR3 DNA sequence: TGTGCCAGCAGCCCGGGAGTGGGGGAGGGCCACATTCAGTACTTC. It codes for CASSPGVGEGHIQYF. The chain recombines TRBV7-3 with TRBJ2-4; 7 positions match TRBD2. Per germline, CDR1 SGHTA and CDR2 FQGTGA. This CDR3 contains 15 residues. J lost 8 bases, V lost 5 bases, and 12 bases had no gene match. The full variable domain, with the rest looked up from reference TRBV7-3 and TRBJ2-4, is GAGVSQTPSNKVTEKGKYVELRCDPISGHTALYWYRQSLGQGPEFLIYFQGTGAADDSGLPNDRFFAVRPEGSVSTLKIQRTERGDSAVYLCASSPGVGEGHIQYFGAGTRLSVL.